This T cell receptor beta chain is drawn from a study of blood T cell repertoires in COVID-19. Study-level background: Italy, Spain and the United States were the sources of the convalescent and acute COVID-19 samples. PBMCs, B-cell-depleted T cells, or T cells were the source of the cDNA or gDNA that made up the material.

Per the authors' pipeline: Reference gene primer amplification in the assay estimated nucleated cell counts. Sequencing was performed with immunoSEQ multiplex PCR; in TCRdb, only in-frame clones are kept and a portion is missing. V and J calls and clone size are given by that table; D and trimming were obtained from the DNA. The sample holds 100,000 to 120,000 clones, around 79% seen once. This CDR3 is 15 amino acids long. Germline CDR1 and CDR2: DFQATT and SNEGSKA (reference sequence). With V trimmed by 3 bases and J by 0 bases, 3 bases remained unmatched. The TCR was taken from a woman older than 75 with active or convalescent COVID-19. This sequence joins TRBV20-1 and TRBJ2-4; 9 bases map to TRBD2. The sequenced sample consisted of peripheral blood. The chain's CDR3 is CSASSGGLAKNIQYF. The CDR3 coding sequence is TGCAGTGCTAGTAGCGGGGGACTAGCCAAAAACATTCAGTACTTC.